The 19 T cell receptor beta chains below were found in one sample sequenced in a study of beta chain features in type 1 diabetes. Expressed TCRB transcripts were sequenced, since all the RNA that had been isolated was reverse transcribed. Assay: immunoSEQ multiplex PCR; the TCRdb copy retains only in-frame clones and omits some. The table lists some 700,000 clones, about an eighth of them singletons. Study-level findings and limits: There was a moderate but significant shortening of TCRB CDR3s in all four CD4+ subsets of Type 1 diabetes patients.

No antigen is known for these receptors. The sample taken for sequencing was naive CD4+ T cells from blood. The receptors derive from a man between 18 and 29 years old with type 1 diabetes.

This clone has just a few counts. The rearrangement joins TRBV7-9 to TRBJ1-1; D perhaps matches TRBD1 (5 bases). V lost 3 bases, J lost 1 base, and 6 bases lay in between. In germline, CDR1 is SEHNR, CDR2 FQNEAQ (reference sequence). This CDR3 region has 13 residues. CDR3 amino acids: CASSFQGNTEAFF. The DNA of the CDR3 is TGTGCCAGCAGCTTTCAGGGGAACACTGAAGCTTTCTTT.

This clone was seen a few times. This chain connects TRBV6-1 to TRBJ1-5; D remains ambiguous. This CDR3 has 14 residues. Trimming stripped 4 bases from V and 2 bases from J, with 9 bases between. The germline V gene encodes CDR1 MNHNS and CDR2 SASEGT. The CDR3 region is CASSGTGGNQPQHF. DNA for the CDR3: TGTGCCAGCAGTGGGACGGGTGGCAATCAGCCCCAGCATTTT.

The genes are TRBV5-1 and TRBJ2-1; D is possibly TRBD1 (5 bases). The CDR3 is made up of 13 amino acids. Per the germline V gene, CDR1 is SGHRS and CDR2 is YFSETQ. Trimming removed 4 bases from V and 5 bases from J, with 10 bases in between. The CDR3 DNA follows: TGCGCCAGCAGCGCCACGACAGACAATGAGCAGTTCTTC. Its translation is CASSATTDNEQFF.

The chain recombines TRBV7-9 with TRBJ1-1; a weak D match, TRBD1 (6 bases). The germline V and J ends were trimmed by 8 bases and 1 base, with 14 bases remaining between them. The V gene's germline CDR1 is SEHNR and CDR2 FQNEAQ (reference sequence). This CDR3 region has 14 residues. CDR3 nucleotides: TGTGCCAGCGTGCCGGGACAAACGAACACTGAAGCTTTCTTT. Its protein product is CASVPGQTNTEAFF.

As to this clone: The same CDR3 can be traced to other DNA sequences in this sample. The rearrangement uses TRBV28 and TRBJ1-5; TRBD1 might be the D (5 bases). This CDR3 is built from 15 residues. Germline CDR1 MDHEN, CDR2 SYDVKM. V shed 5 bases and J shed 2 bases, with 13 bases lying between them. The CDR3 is CASSLGGGGNQPQHF. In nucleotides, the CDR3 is TGTGCCAGCAGTCTCGGTGGGGGAGGCAATCAGCCCCAGCATTTT.

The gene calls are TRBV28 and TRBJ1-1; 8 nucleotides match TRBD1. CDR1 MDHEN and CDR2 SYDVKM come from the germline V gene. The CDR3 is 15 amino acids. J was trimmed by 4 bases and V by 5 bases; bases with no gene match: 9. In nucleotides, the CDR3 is TGTGCCAGCAGTCCCAGGACAGGGAGAGGCACTGAAGCTTTCTTT. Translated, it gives CASSPRTGRGTEAFF.

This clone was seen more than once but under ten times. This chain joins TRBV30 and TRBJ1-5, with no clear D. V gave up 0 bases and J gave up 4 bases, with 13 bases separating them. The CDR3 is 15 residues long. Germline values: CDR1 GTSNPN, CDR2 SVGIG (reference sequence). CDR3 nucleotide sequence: TGTGCCTGGAGTGTACGTGGGCAGAGGAATCAGCCCCAGCATTTT. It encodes CAWSVRGQRNQPQHF.

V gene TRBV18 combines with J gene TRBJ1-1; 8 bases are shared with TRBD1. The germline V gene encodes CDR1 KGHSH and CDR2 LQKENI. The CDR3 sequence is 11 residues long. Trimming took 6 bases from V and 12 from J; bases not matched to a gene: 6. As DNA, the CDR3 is TGTGCCAGCTCCCTCGGACAGGGCTCTTTCTTT. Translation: CASSLGQGSFF.

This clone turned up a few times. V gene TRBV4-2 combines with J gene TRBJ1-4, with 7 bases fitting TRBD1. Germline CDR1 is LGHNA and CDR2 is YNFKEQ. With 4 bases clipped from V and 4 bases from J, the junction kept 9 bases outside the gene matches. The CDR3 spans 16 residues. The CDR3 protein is CASSLVGGQSNEKLFF. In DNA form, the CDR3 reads TGTGCCAGCAGCCTAGTGGGGGGACAGAGTAATGAAAAACTGTTTTTT.

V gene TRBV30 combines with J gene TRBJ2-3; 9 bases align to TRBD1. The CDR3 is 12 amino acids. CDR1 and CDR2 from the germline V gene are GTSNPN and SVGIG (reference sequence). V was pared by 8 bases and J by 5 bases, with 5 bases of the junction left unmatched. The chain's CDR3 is CAGDRVQDTQYF. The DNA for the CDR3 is TGTGCCGGGGACAGGGTTCAAGATACGCAGTATTTT.

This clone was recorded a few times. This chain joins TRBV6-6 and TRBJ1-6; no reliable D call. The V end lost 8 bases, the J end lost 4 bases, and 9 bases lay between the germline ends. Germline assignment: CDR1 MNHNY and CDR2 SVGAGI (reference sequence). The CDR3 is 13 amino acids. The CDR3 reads CASCGGYNSPLHF. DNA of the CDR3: TGTGCCAGCTGTGGCGGGTATAATTCACCCCTCCACTTT.

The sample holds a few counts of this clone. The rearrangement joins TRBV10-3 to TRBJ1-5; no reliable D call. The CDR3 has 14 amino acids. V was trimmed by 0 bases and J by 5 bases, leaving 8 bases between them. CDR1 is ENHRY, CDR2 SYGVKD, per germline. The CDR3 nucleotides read TGTGCCATCAGTGAGTCTCCCAGCTATCAGCCCCAGCATTTT. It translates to CAISESPSYQPQHF.

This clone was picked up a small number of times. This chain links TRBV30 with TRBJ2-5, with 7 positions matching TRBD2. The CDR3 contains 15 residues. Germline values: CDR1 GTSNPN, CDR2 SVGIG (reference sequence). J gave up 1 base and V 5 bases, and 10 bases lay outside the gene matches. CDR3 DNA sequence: TGTGCCTGGGCCCCCCTCGGGGGGACCCAAGAGACCCAGTACTTC. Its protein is CAWAPLGGTQETQYF.

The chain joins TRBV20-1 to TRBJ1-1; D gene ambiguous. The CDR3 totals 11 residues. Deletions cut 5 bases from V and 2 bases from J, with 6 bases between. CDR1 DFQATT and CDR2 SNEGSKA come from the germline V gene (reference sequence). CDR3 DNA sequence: TGCAGTGCTTTTCGTAACACTGAAGCTTTCTTT. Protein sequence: CSAFRNTEAFF.

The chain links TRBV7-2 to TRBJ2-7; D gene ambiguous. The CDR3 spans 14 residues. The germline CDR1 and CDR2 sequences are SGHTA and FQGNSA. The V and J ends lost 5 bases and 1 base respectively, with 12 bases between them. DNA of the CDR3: TGTGCCAGCAGCCCACCTCTGAGGTCCTACGAGCAGTACTTC. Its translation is CASSPPLRSYEQYF.

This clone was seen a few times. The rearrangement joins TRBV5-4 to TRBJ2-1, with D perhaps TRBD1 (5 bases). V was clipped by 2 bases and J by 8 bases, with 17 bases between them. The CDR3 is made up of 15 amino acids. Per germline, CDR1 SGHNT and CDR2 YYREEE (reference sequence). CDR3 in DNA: TGTGCCAGCAGCTTCCAAAGGGGTAGGAGCGATGAGCAGTTCTTC. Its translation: CASSFQRGRSDEQFF. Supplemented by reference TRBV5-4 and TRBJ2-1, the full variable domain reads ETGVTQSPTHLIKTRGQQVTLRCSSQSGHNTVSWYQQALGQGPQFIFQYYREEENGRGNFPPRFSGLQFPNYSSELNVNALELDDSALYLCASSFQRGRSDEQFFGPGTRLTVL.

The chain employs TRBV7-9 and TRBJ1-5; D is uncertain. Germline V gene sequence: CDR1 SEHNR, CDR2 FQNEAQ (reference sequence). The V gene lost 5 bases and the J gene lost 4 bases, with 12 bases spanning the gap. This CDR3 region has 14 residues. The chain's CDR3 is CASSPAGENQPQHF. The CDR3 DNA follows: TGTGCCAGCAGCCCGGCTGGGGAGAATCAGCCCCAGCATTTT.

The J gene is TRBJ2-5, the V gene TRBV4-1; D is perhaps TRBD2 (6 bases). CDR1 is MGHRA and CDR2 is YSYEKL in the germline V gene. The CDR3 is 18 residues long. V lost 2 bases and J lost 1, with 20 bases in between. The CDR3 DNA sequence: TGCGCCAGCAGCCAAAGAGTGGCGGGGATGGAGTCCCAAGAGACCCAGTACTTC. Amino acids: CASSQRVAGMESQETQYF.

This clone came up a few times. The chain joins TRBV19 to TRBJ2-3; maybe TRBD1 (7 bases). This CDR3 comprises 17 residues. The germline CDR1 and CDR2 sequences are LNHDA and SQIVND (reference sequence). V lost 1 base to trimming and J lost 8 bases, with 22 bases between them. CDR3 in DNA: TGTGCCAGTAGTATAGGCCCGACAGGGAGGTCGGGTGGTACGCAGTATTTT. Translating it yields CASSIGPTGRSGGTQYF. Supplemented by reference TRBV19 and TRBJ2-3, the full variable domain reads DGGITQSPKYLFRKEGQNVTLSCEQNLNHDAMYWYRQDPGQGLRLIYYSQIVNDFQKGDIAEGYSVSREKKESFPLTVTSAQKNPTAFYLCASSIGPTGRSGGTQYFGPGTRLTVL.